The 16 T cell receptor beta chains in this list originate from one sample, sequenced in a study of T cells in Graves' hyperthyroidism and ophthalmopathy. TCR beta CDR3 regions were amplified from RNA. The TCR CDR3 first-round RT-PCR relied on the HTBI primer set. TCRdb reprocessed the multiplex PCR reads with MiXCR, giving one entry per CDR3 protein. Counted here are more than 550,000 distinct CDR3 sequences, approximately 15% occurring once; the ten biggest clones make up 15%. Specimen: blood. These receptors originate from a man between 45 and 60 years old with Graves' hyperthyroidism.

This clonotype has a handful of counts. This sequence joins TRBV9 and TRBJ2-2; 8 nucleotides line up with TRBD1. Trimming took 0 bases from V and 7 from J; bases not matched to a gene: 8. Germline V gene sequence: CDR1 SGDLS, CDR2 YYNGEE. This CDR3 has 16 residues. The CDR3 region has the DNA TGTGCCAGCAGCGTAGTGTCAGGGGGCATTGGCGGGGAGCTGTTTTTT. This translates into CASSVVSGGIGGELFF.

The chain employs TRBV9 and TRBJ2-1; unclear D gene. Germline values: CDR1 SGDLS, CDR2 YYNGEE. V was cut by 1 base and J by 4 bases, with 21 bases left in between. This CDR3 is built from 18 residues. The CDR3 DNA is TGTGCCAGCAGCGTATCAGTGAGCTCCGGACCCTTATACAATGAGCAGTTCTTC. Amino acids: CASSVSVSSGPLYNEQFF. Together with reference TRBV9 and TRBJ2-1, the CDR3 gives the full variable domain: DSGVTQTPKHLITATGQRVTLRCSPRSGDLSVYWYQQSLDQGLQFLIQYYNGEERAKGNILERFSAQQFPDLHSELNLSSLELGDSALYFCASSVSVSSGPLYNEQFFGPGTRLTVL.

The chain is built from TRBV18 and TRBJ2-1; D perhaps matches TRBD2 (6 bases). Trimming left V 1 base short and J 4 bases short, with 14 bases between. This CDR3 is built from 16 residues. Germline V lookup: CDR1 KGHSH, CDR2 LQKENI. The CDR3 bases are TGTGCCAGCTCACCACTCGGGACTGACTCTTACAATGAGCAGTTCTTC. Translating it yields CASSPLGTDSYNEQFF.

V gene TRBV12-3 or TRBV12-4 combines with J gene TRBJ2-5; the match to TRBD2 covers 12 bases. Unmatched junction bases numbered 8, after V lost 5 bases and J lost 7 bases. The CDR3 spans 15 residues. CDR3 DNA sequence: TGTGCCAGCAGTCAAAGACTAGCGGGAGAGGGGACCCAGTACTTC. Encoded protein: CASSQRLAGEGTQYF.

This clonotype was counted a few times. This chain joins TRBV4-1 and TRBJ1-2; D call uncertain. CDR1 is MGHRA and CDR2 is YSYEKL in the germline V gene. V lost 0 bases, J lost 8 bases, and 13 bases lay in between. There are 14 residues in the CDR3. The CDR3 region is CASSQDSGIGGYTF. The CDR3 region has the DNA TGCGCCAGCAGCCAAGATTCCGGGATCGGGGGCTACACCTTC.

A word on this clonotype: Its ends do not fully match the called genes, so a read error is possible. The rearrangement uses TRBV5-1 and TRBJ1-2, with 9 bases aligning to TRBD1. CDR1 is SGHRS and CDR2 is YFSETQ in the germline V gene. This CDR3 contains 16 residues. CDR3 DNA sequence: TGCGCCAGCAGCTTGAGCTCAGGACAGGGGAACTCTGGCTACACCTTC. Protein sequence: CASSLSSGQGNSGYTF.

The rearrangement uses TRBV12-3 or TRBV12-4 and TRBJ2-1; 8 bases are a match to TRBD1. With V trimmed by 6 bases and J by 6 bases, 10 bases remained unmatched. CDR3 length equals 15 residues. CDR3: CASRGGQGWGNEQFF. The CDR3 DNA reads TGTGCCAGCAGGGGAGGACAGGGTTGGGGCAATGAGCAGTTCTTC.

For this clonotype: This clone may be a read error of a much larger clone one base away. CDR3 protein: CASSLGTLGDPDTQDF. CDR3 coding DNA: TGCGCCAGCAGCCTCGGGACTTTAGGGGACCCAGATACGCAGGATTTT. The gene calls are TRBV5-1 and TRBJ2-3; perhaps TRBD2 as D (6 bases). The CDR3 totals 16 residues. The germline gives CDR1 SGHRS, CDR2 YFSETQ.

The V gene is TRBV19, the J gene TRBJ2-7; maybe TRBD1 (6 bases). Germline assignment: CDR1 LNHDA and CDR2 SQIVND (reference sequence). Trimming took 7 bases from V and 2 from J, leaving 15 bases between them. The length of the CDR3 is 14 residues. For the CDR3, the DNA is TGTGCCAGTAACCCTCCGGGACAACCCTACGAGCAGTACTTC. Protein sequence: CASNPPGQPYEQYF.

This clonotype showed up just once. This chain connects TRBV24-1 to TRBJ2-1, with D maybe TRBD1 (6 bases). This CDR3 comprises 14 residues. V lost 4 bases and J 4 bases, leaving 10 bases between the germline ends. Germline V CDR1 and CDR2: KGHDR, SFDVKD. In DNA form, the CDR3 reads TGTGCCACCAGTGACCAACAGGGTTACAATGAGCAGTTCTTC. Protein: CATSDQQGYNEQFF.

The sample holds a few counts of this clonotype. The CDR3 loop reads CASSELGTGGNQPQHF. The CDR3 DNA sequence: TGTGCCAGCAGTGAATTAGGGACAGGGGGCAATCAGCCCCAGCATTTT. The genes are TRBV6-1 and TRBJ1-5; 10 nucleotides agree with TRBD1. There are 16 residues in the CDR3. V dropped 2 bases and J dropped 2; count of bases not matched to a gene: 3. Germline CDR1 reads MNHNS; CDR2 reads SASEGT.

This clonotype has a handful of counts. The chain joins TRBV6-1 to TRBJ2-7; 9 bases are a match to TRBD2. Trimming cost V 4 bases and J 3 bases; bases outside gene matches: 7. This CDR3 spans 15 amino acids. CDR1 MNHNS and CDR2 SASEGT come from the germline V gene. The CDR3 loop reads CASSVSAGGSYEQYF. CDR3 DNA sequence: TGTGCCAGCAGTGTCTCCGCGGGGGGGAGCTACGAGCAGTACTTC.

This clonotype was seen a handful of times. CDR3 sequence (DNA): TGTGCCAGTACCAGAACAGGGGGCAGGCAGCCCCAGCATTTT. Translating it yields CASTRTGGRQPQHF. This chain joins TRBV19 and TRBJ1-5, with 9 bases aligning to TRBD1. The CDR3 contains 14 residues. The germline V gene has CDR1 LNHDA and CDR2 SQIVND (reference sequence). V lost 7 bases to trimming and J lost 7 bases; unmatched junction nucleotides: 8.

This clonotype was found many times. The chain recombines TRBV2 with TRBJ1-1; D unresolved. The germline V and J ends were trimmed by 4 bases and 4 bases, with 10 bases remaining between them. Germline CDR1 SNHLY, CDR2 FYNNEI. The CDR3 runs to 13 residues. The CDR3 coding sequence is TGTGCCAGCAGTGCTGAGGGAGGCACTGAAGCTTTCTTT. This gives the protein CASSAEGGTEAFF.

This clonotype was seen a handful of times. V usage is TRBV28 and J usage is TRBJ2-1; TRBD2 agrees at 13 bases. The CDR3 sequence is 15 residues long. Germline loops: CDR1 MDHEN, CDR2 SYDVKM. V dropped 3 bases and J dropped 7; count of bases not matched to a gene: 3. CDR3 in DNA: TGTGCCAGCAGTTTGACTAGCGGGAGGATAAATGAGCAGTTCTTC. It specifies CASSLTSGRINEQFF.

This clonotype was detected many times. The chain uses TRBV12-3 or TRBV12-4 and TRBJ2-1, with D maybe TRBD1 (6 bases). Trimming took 6 bases from V and 8 from J, leaving 14 bases between them. This CDR3 is built from 13 residues. CDR3: CASRSSPGDEQFF. The CDR3 bases are TGTGCCAGCAGATCCTCCCCAGGGGATGAGCAGTTCTTC.